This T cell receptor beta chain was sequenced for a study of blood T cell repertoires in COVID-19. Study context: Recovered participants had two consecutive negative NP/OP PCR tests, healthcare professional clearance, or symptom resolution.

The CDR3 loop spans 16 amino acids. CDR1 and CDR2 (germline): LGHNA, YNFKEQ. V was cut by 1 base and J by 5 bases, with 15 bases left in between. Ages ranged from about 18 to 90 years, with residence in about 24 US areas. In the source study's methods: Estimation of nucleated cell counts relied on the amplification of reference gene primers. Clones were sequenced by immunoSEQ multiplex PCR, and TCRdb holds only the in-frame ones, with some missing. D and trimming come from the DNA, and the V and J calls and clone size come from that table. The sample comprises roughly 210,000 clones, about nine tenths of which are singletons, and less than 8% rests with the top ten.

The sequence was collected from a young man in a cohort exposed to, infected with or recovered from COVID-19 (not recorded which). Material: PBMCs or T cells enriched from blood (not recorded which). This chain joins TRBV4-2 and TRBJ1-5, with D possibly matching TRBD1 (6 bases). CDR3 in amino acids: CASSQVEGKGDQPQHF. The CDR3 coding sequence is TGTGCCAGCAGCCAAGTAGAGGGAAAGGGGGATCAGCCCCAGCATTTT.